Included here is one T cell receptor (beta chain) sequence, with context. What it binds is not known. The junction departs from the called germline gene at one end, perhaps through a read error. Other DNA sequences in the same sample also yield this CDR3. HIV-negative, healthy adults without recent acute infections or vaccinations were the donors. The CDR3 has 13 amino acids. Germline CDR1 and CDR2: KGHSH and LQKENI. TCRdb's copy holds only in-frame clones and misses some; the assay was immunoSEQ multiplex PCR. Of 2 million to 2.5 million clones in the sample, more than 90% were seen once. The data were taken from a study of shared clonotypes between healthy human individuals. Study-level results: Non-shared clonotypes were found to have lower generation probabilities than the clonotypes that were shared by all four of the sorted-subset donors.

Sequencing was done on a sample of naive CD4+ T cells sorted from blood. Subset indicated: CD45RA+ positively selected. The TCR comes from a man aged 18 to 29 in good health. This rearrangement joins TRBV18 to TRBJ1-4, with no clear D. The CDR3, as DNA: TGTGCCAGCTCACCGGCAACTAATGAAAAATTGTTTTTT. It specifies CASSPATNEKLFF. The entire variable domain, with the rest obtained from reference TRBV18 and TRBJ1-4, is as follows: NAGVMQNPRHLVRRRGQEARLRCSPMKGHSHVYWYRQLPEEGLKFMVYLQKENIIDESGMPKERFSAEFPKEGPSILRIQQVVRGDSAAYFCASSPATNEKLFFGSGTQLSVL.